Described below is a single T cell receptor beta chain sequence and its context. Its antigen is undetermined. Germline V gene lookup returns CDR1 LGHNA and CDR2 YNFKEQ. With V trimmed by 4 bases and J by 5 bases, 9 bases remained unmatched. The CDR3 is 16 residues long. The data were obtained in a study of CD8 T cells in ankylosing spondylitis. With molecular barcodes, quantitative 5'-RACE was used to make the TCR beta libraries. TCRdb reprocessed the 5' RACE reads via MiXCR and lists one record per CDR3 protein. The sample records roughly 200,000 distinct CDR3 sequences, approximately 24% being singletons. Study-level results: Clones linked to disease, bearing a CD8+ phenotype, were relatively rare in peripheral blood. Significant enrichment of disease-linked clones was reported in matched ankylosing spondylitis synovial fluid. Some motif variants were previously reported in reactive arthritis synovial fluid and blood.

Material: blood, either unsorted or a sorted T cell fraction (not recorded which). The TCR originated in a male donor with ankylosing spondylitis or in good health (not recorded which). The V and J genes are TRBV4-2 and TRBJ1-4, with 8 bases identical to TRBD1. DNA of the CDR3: TGTGCCAGCAGCCGCGGCCAGGACAGGGTCAATGAAAAACTGTTTTTT. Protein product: CASSRGQDRVNEKLFF.